This record covers a single TCR beta chain. What it binds is unknown. Time point in this sample: blood from clinic visit 5 months post-surgery; TSC patient then seizure free. The sequenced cases were selected for having the highest brain T cell transcript signatures. These data are taken from a study of brain T cells in children with intractable seizures. Measured with immunoSEQ multiplex PCR; TCRdb has only the in-frame clones, and not every one. The table shows about 340,000 clones, with nearly 95% occurring only once. V was pared by 8 bases and J by 13 bases, with 18 bases between. This CDR3 has 12 amino acids. The germline V gene has CDR1 MNHNY and CDR2 SVGAGI (reference sequence). Study-level findings and limits: Viral specificity was inferred only from CDR3 similarity; HCMV serostatus was unknown.

This sequence originates from a boy less than two years old with tuberous sclerosis and intractable seizures. The chain employs TRBV6-6 and TRBJ2-1; D may be TRBD1 or TRBD2 (5 bases each). The sequencing used peripheral blood, collected approximately 5 months after surgery. Here the CDR3 reads CASDGGQPEQFF. CDR3 coding DNA: TGTGCCAGCGACGGAGGACAACCCGAACAGTTCTTC.